These 22 T cell receptor beta chains came from one sample sequenced in a study of T cells in Graves' hyperthyroidism and ophthalmopathy. TCR beta CDR3 region amplification was performed from RNA transcripts. A set of HTBI primers served as the primers for a first-round RT-PCR of the TCR CDR3. From the multiplex PCR reads, TCRdb called clonotypes with MiXCR, one entry per CDR3 protein. The sample lists more than 550,000 distinct CDR3 sequences, 45% occurring once. Sequenced: peripheral blood or thyroid tissue (not recorded which). The source is an adult man with Graves' disease, either hyperthyroidism or ophthalmopathy (not recorded which).

V and J are TRBV20-1 and TRBJ1-5, with TRBD1 as a possible D gene (6 bases). The length of the CDR3 is 15 residues. From germline, CDR1 is DFQATT and CDR2 SNEGSKA (reference sequence). With 6 bases removed from V and 8 bases from J, the gap between germline ends came to 23 bases. CDR3 nucleotides: TGCAGTGCGCCGGACAGTGAGCTCTCTACGGAGCCCCAGCATTTT. Amino acids: CSAPDSELSTEPQHF.

This clonotype occurred many times. J is TRBJ2-5 and V is TRBV29-1; D may be TRBD2 (6 bases). The CDR3 consists of 12 residues. CDR1 and CDR2 (germline): SQVTM, ANQGSEA. Trimming cost V 3 bases and J 5 bases, with 10 bases left between them. The CDR3 DNA reads as TGCAGCGTTGAGGCGGGGCTTGAGACCCAGTACTTC. This codes for CSVEAGLETQYF.

This clonotype was seen repeatedly, ten times or more. The V gene is TRBV29-1, the J gene TRBJ2-2; 12 bases are shared with TRBD2. The germline CDR1 and CDR2 sequences are SQVTM and ANQGSEA. The CDR3 totals 14 residues. The V and J ends lost 8 bases and 1 base, in that order; junction bases with no gene match: 2. In nucleotides, the CDR3 is TGCAGCTCGACTAGCGGGGGGAACACCGGGGAGCTGTTTTTT. Protein: CSSTSGGNTGELFF.

A word on this clonotype: One junction end disagrees with the germline gene, perhaps due to a read error. The chain combines TRBV10-3 with TRBJ1-4; D gene unclear. The CDR3 sequence is 14 residues long. Per the germline V gene, CDR1 is ENHRY and CDR2 is SYGVKD. This chain's CDR3 is CASSESATNEKLFF. The CDR3 DNA reads TGTGCCAGCAGTGAGAGTGCAACTAATGAAAAACTGTTTTTT.

The chain carries TRBV19 and TRBJ2-6; no clear D gene. The CDR3 totals 16 residues. V gave up 3 bases and J gave up 3 bases, with 12 bases separating them. CDR1 and CDR2 from the germline V gene are LNHDA and SQIVND (reference sequence). CDR3 protein: CASSIRPRHGANVLTF. CDR3 sequence (DNA): TGTGCCAGTAGTATTAGGCCTCGACATGGGGCCAACGTCCTGACTTTC.

CDR3 in amino acids: CSARRTGQLSNQPQHF. CDR3 bases: TGCAGTGCTAGAAGAACGGGACAGCTTAGCAATCAGCCCCAGCATTTT. The J gene is TRBJ1-5, the V gene TRBV20-1, with 7 bases matching TRBD1. V trimming: 2 bases; J trimming: 0 bases; junction bases outside the gene matches: 7. CDR3 length equals 16 residues. Germline V gives CDR1 DFQATT, CDR2 SNEGSKA (reference sequence).

This clonotype was recorded once. This may be a read error: a much more frequent sequence differs by one nucleotide. The chain has TRBV2 and TRBJ1-2; 10 bases line up with TRBD1. After removal of 6 bases from V and 4 bases from J, the junction contained 5 bases not matched to a gene. CDR3 size: 14 residues. Germline assignment: CDR1 SNHLY and CDR2 FYNNEI. The CDR3, as DNA: TGTGCCAGCAGCACCGGGACAGGGGTCTATGGCTACACCTTC. Amino acids: CASSTGTGVYGYTF.

This chain links TRBV7-2 with TRBJ1-1; possible D gene TRBD1, 5 bases. V lost 5 bases and J lost 1, with 11 bases in between. The CDR3 runs to 14 residues. CDR1 and CDR2 (germline): SGHTA, FQGNSA. The CDR3 nucleotides read TGTGCCAGCAGCCTCTTTACAGGGAACACTGAAGCTTTCTTT. Translated, it gives CASSLFTGNTEAFF.

The rearrangement joins TRBV2 to TRBJ1-1; D may be TRBD1 (5 bases). Germline V lookup: CDR1 SNHLY, CDR2 FYNNEI. Trimming stripped 8 bases from V and 11 bases from J, with 30 bases between. The CDR3 spans 16 residues. The CDR3 region is CASGLEITTGLRQAFF. The CDR3 nucleotides are TGTGCCAGCGGTTTGGAGATTACCACCGGTTTGCGACAGGCTTTCTTT.

This rearrangement joins TRBV6-5 to TRBJ2-5; TRBD2 agrees at 7 bases. The CDR3 covers 15 residues. Trimming removed 4 bases from V and 4 bases from J; junction bases left unmatched: 9. The germline V gene has CDR1 MNHEY and CDR2 SVGAGI. CDR3 in amino acids: CASSSTDGRRETQYF. The CDR3 region has the DNA TGTGCCAGCAGTTCAACCGACGGGAGGAGAGAGACCCAGTACTTC.

This clonotype was found a few times. The chain employs TRBV7-2 and TRBJ1-2; 8 nucleotides line up with TRBD1. Germline CDR1 is SGHTA and CDR2 is FQGNSA. CDR3 length equals 15 residues. Germline trimming cut 5 bases from V and 4 bases from J; bases unmatched to any gene: 9. CDR3 sequence (DNA): TGTGCCAGCAGCCATTCACAGGGGGTCTCCTATGGCTACACCTTC. It encodes CASSHSQGVSYGYTF.

This chain uses TRBV2 with TRBJ1-5; 7 bases match TRBD1. The CDR3 has 14 residues. V shed 6 bases, J shed 4 bases, and the junction held 6 bases outside the gene matches. The germline V gene has CDR1 SNHLY and CDR2 FYNNEI. The CDR3 protein is CASRDRAANQPQHF. The CDR3 nucleotides read TGTGCCAGCAGAGACAGGGCCGCGAATCAGCCCCAGCATTTT.

The J gene is TRBJ1-1, the V gene TRBV6-5, with a tentative D call TRBD1 (5 bases). The V end was cut by 6 bases, the J end by 3 bases, with 14 bases between. This CDR3 region has 14 residues. Germline V gene lookup returns CDR1 MNHEY and CDR2 SVGAGI. The CDR3 DNA sequence: TGTGCCAGCAGCCCCCAGGGCGTGTACACTGAAGCTTTCTTT. Residues: CASSPQGVYTEAFF.

The table lists this clonotype with many counts. This rearrangement joins TRBV10-3 to TRBJ1-1, with no clear D. CDR3 length: 13 amino acids. Germline-derived CDR1 and CDR2 are ENHRY and SYGVKD. Trimming left V 7 bases short and J 0 bases short, with 9 bases between. The CDR3 nucleotides read TGTGCCATCAATACGGGTTTGAACACTGAAGCTTTCTTT. It codes for CAINTGLNTEAFF.

V and J are TRBV20-1 and TRBJ1-4, with 10 bases matching TRBD1. V lost 6 bases and J lost 1; bases outside the gene matches: 2. This CDR3 region has 14 residues. Germline V gives CDR1 DFQATT, CDR2 SNEGSKA (reference sequence). CDR3 amino acids: CSADRGRTNEKLFF. Here the CDR3 DNA reads TGCAGTGCCGACAGGGGGCGAACTAATGAAAAACTGTTTTTT.

The chain uses TRBV19 and TRBJ1-1; D unresolved. Trimming shortened V by 6 bases and J by 8 bases, and 16 bases separated the two germline ends. This CDR3 contains 13 residues. The V gene's germline CDR1 is LNHDA and CDR2 SQIVND (reference sequence). This chain's CDR3 is CASSLARWPEAFF. CDR3 bases: TGTGCCAGTAGCCTGGCCAGGTGGCCGGAAGCTTTCTTT.

This chain joins TRBV7-3 and TRBJ2-2; D is perhaps TRBD1 (5 bases). Germline V gene sequence: CDR1 SGHTA, CDR2 FQGTGA. The CDR3 sequence is 15 residues long. The V end was cut by 2 bases, the J end by 4 bases, with 11 bases between. In DNA form, the CDR3 reads TGTGCCAGCAGCTTATTGGGGCCGGGCACCGGGGAGCTGTTTTTT. Translated, it gives CASSLLGPGTGELFF.

The V gene is TRBV25-1, the J gene TRBJ2-5; possibly TRBD1 for D (6 bases). The CDR3 totals 15 residues. V gave up 6 bases and J gave up 5 bases, with 19 bases separating them. The germline V gene has CDR1 MGHDK and CDR2 SYGVNS. As DNA, the CDR3 is TGTGCCAGCAGGGCGGTACAGGGAATGGTGGAGACCCAGTACTTC. Amino acid sequence: CASRAVQGMVETQYF.

The chain joins TRBV15 to TRBJ1-5; 9 bases fit TRBD1. This CDR3 spans 15 amino acids. Germline V gene lookup returns CDR1 LNHNV and CDR2 YYDKDF (reference sequence). V dropped 5 bases and J dropped 4; count of bases not matched to a gene: 6. The DNA for the CDR3 is TGTGCCACCAGCGGGGCCGGGACAGGGAATCAGCCCCAGCATTTT. Translated: CATSGAGTGNQPQHF.

This chain connects TRBV7-8 to TRBJ2-2; 8 bases line up with TRBD1. The trim removed 5 bases at V and 5 bases at J, leaving 13 bases unmatched. The CDR3 has 17 residues. Germline CDR1 and CDR2: SGHVS and FQNEAQ. The CDR3 sequence is CASSPPPGQVRTGELFF. DNA for the CDR3: TGTGCCAGCAGCCCACCCCCGGGACAGGTCAGGACCGGGGAGCTGTTTTTT.

This clonotype was seen a few times. This chain connects TRBV9 to TRBJ1-5, with D unclear. The CDR3 covers 16 residues. Trimming left V 3 bases short and J 6 bases short, with 19 bases between. Germline values: CDR1 SGDLS, CDR2 YYNGEE. The chain's CDR3 is CASSAEADEGIQPQHF. The CDR3 coding sequence is TGTGCCAGCAGCGCAGAAGCGGACGAAGGTATTCAGCCCCAGCATTTT. Full variable domain (rest looked up from reference TRBV9 and TRBJ1-5): DSGVTQTPKHLITATGQRVTLRCSPRSGDLSVYWYQQSLDQGLQFLIQYYNGEERAKGNILERFSAQQFPDLHSELNLSSLELGDSALYFCASSAEADEGIQPQHFGDGTRLSIL.

As concerns this clonotype: With a much larger clone just one base away, this may be a read error. The chain links TRBV10-3 to TRBJ2-7; 9 nucleotides agree with TRBD1. The length of the CDR3 is 15 residues. Per the germline V gene, CDR1 is ENHRY and CDR2 is SYGVKD. V lost 6 bases and J lost 2; bases outside the gene matches: 8. The chain's CDR3 is CAISLPGQGAYEQYF. The CDR3, as DNA: TGTGCCATCAGCCTGCCGGGACAGGGCGCCTACGAGCAGTACTTC.